The present entry profiles one TCR beta chain with its context. This clone was detected only a few times. Its cognate antigen has yet to be identified. Per-base qualities were not stored, and no clone one base away is much larger. From each donor, a single peripheral blood sample of 95 to 150 mL on average was drawn into heparinised tubes. Naive, central memory, regulatory and stem cell-like memory CD4+ T cells were sorted on a BD FACSAria II using a panel including CD45RO, CCR7, CD25, CD127, CD95 and CD27. All sorted populations exceeded 95% purity. PBMCs were separated immediately by Lymphoprep density gradient centrifugation and were stained directly, without being cultured. To minimize batch effects, samples were stained and sorted in pairs, one healthy donor with one patient per experiment. The data belong to a study of beta chain features in type 1 diabetes listed by TCRdb under 2018. Describing the broader study: Mean age, gender distribution, total cell number and subset yield did not differ between patients and healthy donors. A total of roughly 100,000,000 sorted cells were examined across all samples, and the number of cells per subset was strongly correlated with RNA yield. In the study, TCRB repertoires of sorted circulating CD4+ T cell subsets from recently diagnosed type 1 diabetes patients were compared with those of matched healthy donors. Regulatory and stem cell-like memory subsets were isolated from only 8 patients and roughly eight healthy donors, whereas naive and central memory subsets came from all 28 donors.

The entire isolated RNA was reverse transcribed using the High Capacity cDNA Reverse Transcription Kit, and thus expressed TCRB transcripts were sequenced. Deep immunoSEQ sequencing was applied to naive, central memory and regulatory T cell samples, giving an average of roughly 3.5 million total reads per sample. Sorted cells were lysed in RLT buffer, and RNA was extracted using DNase-treated RNeasy Micro or Mini kits according to cell number. To prevent cross-contamination, every cell subset was processed on its own, while patient and healthy donor samples were processed together. TCRB sequences were amplified from cDNA with the immunoSEQ multiplex PCR, producing 87-bp fragments spanning the CDR3 region. The amplicons were sequenced using the Illumina HiSeq platform. The original pipeline was this. PCR bias was corrected computationally using synthetic template baselines, and reads within Hamming distance 2 were collapsed, with unmergeable singletons discarded. Reads were aligned against IMGT to assign V, D and J genes, CDR3 length and insertions or deletions at six rearrangement sites. Within each subset, clonotype counts were normalized to the number of sorted cells before true diversity and Gini coefficients were calculated with the tcR R package. The overlap coefficient, calculated on TCRB nucleotide sequences, was used to quantify repertoire sharing. As a proxy for the pre-selection repertoire, out-of-frame TCRB sequences from naive cells were analyzed. The source is immuneACCESS, and TCRdb retained only in-frame sequences with V and J called. Part of the clones is not carried over; for the studies checked, unresolved V genes explain less than half of this, and the remainder is unexplained. Clone size and the V and J calls come from that table; the DNA yielded D and trimming. For this sample there are more than 250,000 clones; roughly 22% appear just once. The leading ten clones occupy about 0.027% of the sample.

The CDR3 contains 14 residues, cysteine and phenylalanine counted. Kept here is only the CDR3 DNA, which spans 42 bases and is read in frame from base 1. The germline ends are 11 bases apart after V is trimmed by 4 bases and J by 2 bases. CDR1 and CDR2, per the germline V gene (reference sequence), are LNHNV and YYDKDF. What the work shows at the level of the full study, not this receptor alone: A moderate but significant shortening of TCRB CDR3 length was observed in type 1 diabetes patients in all four CD4+ subsets. Because cDNA rather than genomic DNA was sequenced, highly expressing activated cells could have been over-represented, although no difference in activation and CD3 levels was found between groups. Because small numbers of individuals were included in the HLA sub-analyses, any influence of HLA type on TCRB rearrangement was left unresolved. Naive, central memory and regulatory TCRB repertoires appeared to be more alike among patients than among healthy donors. PCR might favor shorter templates, but patient and control samples were amplified and corrected together, so any skew would affect both groups equally. Patients with type 1 diabetes made fewer insertions and deleted more nucleotides at VDJ recombination sites, implying thymic rearrangement abnormalities.

The sample comprised naive CD4+ T cells from blood. In light of the paper, this sample's cell subset or site label describes: true naive CD4+ T cells. The chain employs TRBV15 and TRBJ2-5; D gene: possibly TRBD2, on 6 matching bases. The sequence was obtained from a woman in her forties with type 1 diabetes. Here the CDR3 is given as CATSTWDLQETQYF. In nucleotides, the sequence is TGTGCCACCAGCACCTGGGACTTACAAGAGACCCAGTACTTC.